This TCR beta chain was captured in a study of CD8 T cells in Susac syndrome (dated by TCRdb to between 2018 and 2020). Turning to the overall study: Repertoire sequencing was used to test whether CD8+ T cell activation and differentiation in Susac syndrome was antigen driven. The study compared CD8+ T cell repertoire clonality among about a dozen healthy donors, around 14 Susac syndrome patients and 15 or so multiple sclerosis patients.

RNA was extracted using the RNeasy kit, and about 0.45 to 1 ug of the RNA was reverse transcribed with random hexamers. The immunoSEQ multiplex PCR assay, which covers 54 Vbeta and 13 Jbeta segments, was used to amplify TCR beta CDR3 regions. Bias from PCR amplification was corrected by using a synthetic template baseline for primer optimization and for computational correction. The source study handled its data this way. Reads were assigned to V, D and J genes according to IMGT and analyzed in immunoSEQ Analyzer, with only productive sequences retained. To calculate clonality, Shannon entropy was normalized by log2 of the number of productive unique sequences and then subtracted from one. For each patient and control, public and private clones were evaluated within the 100 most prevalent clones. Susac-specific clones were defined as absent from healthy and MS cohorts, 800 to 1,200 published viral clones and other ImmuneACCESS disease sequences. TCRdb redid the processing of the public reads, applying fastp at Q25 and MiXCR, and retained in-frame beta chains. Duplicate CDR3 protein sequences are folded into a single record with the most common DNA and genes. The V and J calls shown here were made by TCRdb, not taken from the authors' results. This sample gives about 300,000 distinct CDR3 sequences in total; over 75% of them show up just once. The top ten clonotypes cover approximately 0.2% of the sample.

Study-wide findings and limitations: The TCR sequencing and HLA analysis was acknowledged to have included a relatively small number of individuals.

Only a few counts were recorded for this clonotype. Its antigen is still unknown. No much larger clone exists at a distance of one base, and base qualities are not known. Peripheral blood CD8+ and CD4+ T cells from healthy donors, Susac syndrome patients and multiple sclerosis patients were profiled using high-throughput TCR beta sequencing. Multiple sclerosis controls were treatment-naive patients with stable or active relapsing-remitting disease fulfilling revised McDonald criteria. Bulk CD8+ and CD4+ T cells were purified by magnetic negative isolation, whereas CD8+ TEMRA cells were enriched by FACS. Blood was collected in EDTA tubes and processed within 24 hours, with PBMCs isolated through density gradient centrifugation. PBMCs intended for TCR sequencing were cryopreserved in liquid nitrogen and were subsequently thawed in a 37 degrees C water bath. A purity of at least 90% was achieved for sorted or isolated CD4+, CD8+ and CD8+ TEMRA cells.

At the junction V is shortened by 11 bases and J by 2 bases; bases outside the gene matches: 12. From a lookup of the germline V gene, CDR1 and CDR2 are SGHTA and FQGNSA. The CDR3 runs 16 amino acids, cysteine and phenylalanine included. Only the CDR3 DNA stays, 48 bases, in frame from base 1. The chain is made from TRBV7-2 and TRBJ1-2, and 12 bases in between align with TRBD1. Sequencing used CD8+ T cells from PBMCs. This receptor was taken from a human donor with multiple sclerosis. The DNA sequence reads TGTGCCCTGTCCGGGTGGGACAGGGGGCGAAACTATGGCTACACCTTC. Its protein is CALSGWDRGRNYGYTF.